What follows are 3 T cell receptor beta chains derived from one specimen sequenced in a study of blood T cells in healthy people across ages. Then a second PCR, running roughly 6 to 12 cycles, was carried out with a sample-barcoded 5' primer and a J-beta primer mix. TCRdb reanalysed the 5' RACE reads using MiXCR and keeps one entry per CDR3 protein. The sample lists 720,000 or so distinct CDR3 sequences, about 43% occurring once. The sample consisted of blood. The receptors were gathered from an elderly man in good health.

This chain joins TRBV5-1 and TRBJ2-1; 16 bases line up with TRBD2. Losses at the gene ends were 10 bases for V and 7 bases for J; bases not matched to a gene: 20. Germline CDR1 is SGHRS and CDR2 is YFSETQ. This CDR3 has 19 amino acids. CDR3 region: CAGGPSGLAGGRVKNEQFF. CDR3 DNA: TGCGCCGGCGGTCCCTCGGGACTAGCGGGAGGGAGGGTCAAAAATGAGCAGTTCTTC.

The rearrangement uses TRBV7-2 and TRBJ2-5, with TRBD2 matching 7 bases. The germline V gene has CDR1 SGHTA and CDR2 FQGNSA. The CDR3 covers 15 residues. V gave up 0 bases and J gave up 5 bases; unmatched junction bases: 6. The CDR3 DNA follows: TGTGCCAGCAGCTTAGCGGGCGGGAGCATCGAGACCCAGTACTTC. Translating it yields CASSLAGGSIETQYF.

The rearrangement joins TRBV30 to TRBJ1-5; D is uncertain. V was trimmed by 3 bases and J by 4 bases, leaving 16 bases between them. The CDR3 totals 15 residues. The V gene's germline CDR1 is GTSNPN and CDR2 SVGIG (reference sequence). CDR3 nucleotide sequence: TGTGCCTGGAGCGGTGGGGTCCAGAGTAATCAGCCCCAGCATTTT. Encoded protein: CAWSGGVQSNQPQHF.